Listed below are T cell receptor beta chains from one sample, sequenced in a study of T cells in Graves' hyperthyroidism and ophthalmopathy. TCRdb redid the calling of the multiplex PCR reads with MiXCR, one entry per CDR3 protein. The sample consists of approximately 400,000 distinct CDR3 sequences, less than 20% of them appearing once. The sequenced material came from blood. These receptor sequences come from a woman aged 18-30 years with Graves' hyperthyroidism. Each CDR3 is given with its conserved first and last residue. A D gene is named only where the DNA matches it firmly. Clone size is given for some rows only: seen once, a few or many times, or a class if the clone is expanded.

v_call: TRBV5-1
j_call: TRBJ2-3
d_call: NA
clone_size: many
cdr3_aa: CASSPFGGGLTDTQYF
cdr3_nt: TGCGCCAGCAGCCCCTTCGGGGGCGGACTCACAGATACGCAGTATTTT

v_call: TRBV7-2
j_call: TRBJ1-2
d_call: TRBD1
clone_size: many
cdr3_aa: CASSKDRWDYGYTF
cdr3_nt: TGTGCCAGCAGTAAGGACAGGTGGGACTATGGCTACACCTTC

v_call: TRBV28
j_call: TRBJ1-3
d_call: NA
clone_size: many
cdr3_aa: CASSFVGRLSRNTIYF
cdr3_nt: TGTGCCAGCAGTTTTGTGGGCAGACTTTCTCGAAACACCATATATTTT

v_call: TRBV5-1
j_call: TRBJ2-5
d_call: TRBD1
clone_size: many
cdr3_aa: CASSLGGQGGETQYF
cdr3_nt: TGCGCCAGCAGCTTGGGCGGACAGGGCGGTGAGACCCAGTACTTC

v_call: TRBV5-1
j_call: TRBJ2-1
d_call: NA
clone_size: many
cdr3_aa: CASTDQGLENEQFF
cdr3_nt: TGCGCCAGCACGGACCAGGGGTTGGAGAATGAGCAGTTCTTC

v_call: TRBV9
j_call: TRBJ2-2
d_call: NA
clone_size: few
cdr3_aa: CASSETHTGELFF
cdr3_nt: TGTGCCAGCAGCGAGACTCACACCGGGGAGCTGTTTTTT

v_call: TRBV2
j_call: TRBJ1-2
d_call: NA
clone_size: many
cdr3_aa: CASSAATLNYGYTF
cdr3_nt: TGTGCCAGCAGTGCCGCGACTTTAAACTATGGCTACACCTTC

v_call: TRBV5-8
j_call: TRBJ1-2
d_call: TRBD1
clone_size: many
cdr3_aa: CASSRGDRVAGYTF
cdr3_nt: TGTGCCAGCAGCCGCGGGGACAGGGTGGCTGGCTACACCTTC

v_call: TRBV7-3
j_call: TRBJ2-3
d_call: TRBD1
clone_size: many
cdr3_aa: CASRTGQTTDTQYF
cdr3_nt: TGTGCCAGCAGGACGGGACAGACTACAGATACGCAGTATTTT

v_call: TRBV20-1
j_call: TRBJ1-6
d_call: NA
clone_size: many
cdr3_aa: CSASTSVAGRSPLHF
cdr3_nt: TGCAGTGCTAGCACCTCTGTGGCCGGCCGGTCACCCCTCCACTTT

v_call: TRBV6-1
j_call: TRBJ1-2
d_call: TRBD1
clone_size: NA
cdr3_aa: CASSPRGAGTGGQEGYTF
cdr3_nt: TGTGCCAGCAGTCCAAGGGGGGCCGGGACAGGGGGCCAGGAGGGCTACACCTTC

v_call: TRBV30
j_call: TRBJ1-5
d_call: NA
clone_size: many
cdr3_aa: CAWSVGFNQPQHF
cdr3_nt: TGTGCCTGGAGTGTGGGCTTTAATCAGCCCCAGCATTTT

v_call: TRBV5-6
j_call: TRBJ1-6
d_call: NA
clone_size: NA
cdr3_aa: CASSPEAGPNSPLHF
cdr3_nt: TGTGCCAGCAGCCCGGAGGCCGGTCCCAATTCACCCCTCCACTTT

v_call: TRBV20-1
j_call: TRBJ2-7
d_call: TRBD1
clone_size: once
cdr3_aa: CSARAGTGGREEQYF
cdr3_nt: TGCAGTGCTAGAGCCGGGACAGGGGGGAGGGAGGAGCAGTACTTC

v_call: TRBV5-5
j_call: TRBJ2-5
d_call: NA
clone_size: many
cdr3_aa: CASSPSWVQETQYF
cdr3_nt: TGTGCCAGCAGCCCGAGTTGGGTCCAAGAGACCCAGTACTTC

v_call: TRBV28
j_call: TRBJ2-3
d_call: NA
clone_size: many
cdr3_aa: CASSESAGPDTQYF
cdr3_nt: TGTGCCAGCAGTGAGTCGGCGGGGCCAGATACGCAGTATTTT

v_call: TRBV12-3/TRBV12-4
j_call: TRBJ2-7
d_call: NA
clone_size: many
cdr3_aa: CASSLRPPSYEQYF
cdr3_nt: TGTGCCAGCAGTTTGCGACCCCCATCCTACGAGCAGTACTTC

v_call: TRBV20-1
j_call: TRBJ2-1
d_call: NA
clone_size: few
cdr3_aa: CSATRTGWPYEQFF
cdr3_nt: TGCAGTGCTACTAGGACTGGGTGGCCCTACGAGCAGTTCTTC

v_call: TRBV7-9
j_call: TRBJ2-7
d_call: TRBD1
clone_size: many
cdr3_aa: CASSSGTGEYEQYF
cdr3_nt: TGTGCCAGCAGCTCCGGGACAGGGGAGTACGAGCAGTACTTC

v_call: TRBV7-2
j_call: TRBJ2-5
d_call: NA
clone_size: many
cdr3_aa: CASSSRAGEETQYF
cdr3_nt: TGTGCCAGCAGCTCCAGGGCCGGGGAAGAGACCCAGTACTTC

v_call: TRBV5-6
j_call: TRBJ2-1
d_call: NA
clone_size: NA
cdr3_aa: CASSPVRYNEQFF
cdr3_nt: TGTGCCAGCAGCCCCGTCCGATACAATGAGCAGTTCTTC

v_call: TRBV2
j_call: TRBJ2-7
d_call: NA
clone_size: few
cdr3_aa: CASSDRNRVGSYEQYF
cdr3_nt: TGTGCCAGCAGTGATAGGAACAGGGTCGGCTCCTACGAGCAGTACTTC

v_call: TRBV15
j_call: TRBJ1-6
d_call: NA
clone_size: few
cdr3_aa: CATSREGTRDPLHF
cdr3_nt: TGTGCCACCAGCAGAGAGGGGACCCGGGACCCACTCCACTTT

v_call: TRBV2
j_call: TRBJ1-2
d_call: NA
clone_size: many
cdr3_aa: CASNGQENYGYTF
cdr3_nt: TGTGCCAGCAATGGTCAGGAGAATTATGGCTACACCTTC

v_call: TRBV12-3/TRBV12-4
j_call: TRBJ2-7
d_call: TRBD1
clone_size: many
cdr3_aa: CASRGDRGPHEQYF
cdr3_nt: TGTGCCAGCAGGGGGGACAGGGGCCCCCACGAGCAGTACTTC

v_call: TRBV18
j_call: TRBJ2-7
d_call: NA
clone_size: NA
cdr3_aa: CASSPDAPEQYF
cdr3_nt: TGTGCCAGCTCACCCGATGCCCCCGAGCAGTACTTC

v_call: TRBV7-2
j_call: TRBJ1-5
d_call: NA
clone_size: many
cdr3_aa: CASSLTGTPNQPQHF
cdr3_nt: TGTGCCAGCAGCCTCACAGGGACTCCCAATCAGCCCCAGCATTTT

v_call: TRBV3-1
j_call: TRBJ2-7
d_call: NA
clone_size: NA
cdr3_aa: CASSQFPPPGGRKYYEQYF
cdr3_nt: TGTGCCAGCAGCCAATTCCCCCCTCCTGGAGGAAGAAAATACTACGAGCAGTACTTC

v_call: TRBV27
j_call: TRBJ1-1
d_call: NA
clone_size: NA
cdr3_aa: CASSFGRSTGWNTEAFF
cdr3_nt: TGTGCCAGCAGTTTTGGACGCTCTACAGGGTGGAACACTGAAGCTTTCTTT